The 5 T cell receptor beta chains below come from one sample, sequenced in a study of cytotoxic CD8 clonotypes in ibrutinib-treated CLL. This table comes from immunoSEQ multiplex PCR, and its TCRdb copy is limited to in-frame clones, with some not included. The data contain under 150,000 clones, 65% to 85% of them seen just once; the ten biggest clones take up 7.5% to 9%. The sequencing here drew on PBMCs, taken after 36 months of ibrutinib treatment. These receptors all come from a human donor with chronic lymphocytic leukemia.

This chain joins TRBV29-1 and TRBJ2-7; D gene uncertain. Germline V CDR1 and CDR2: SQVTM, ANQGSEA. V shed 4 bases and J shed 3 bases, with 13 bases lying between them. This CDR3 is built from 13 residues. CDR3 sequence: CSVARDENYEQYF. The CDR3 coding sequence is TGCAGCGTTGCCCGAGATGAGAACTACGAGCAGTACTTC.

The chain uses TRBV11-3 and TRBJ2-3, with unresolved D. Trimming cost V 1 base and J 6 bases, with 14 bases left between them. Looked up from germline, CDR1 is SGHNT and CDR2 is YENEEA. This CDR3 spans 15 amino acids. The CDR3 sequence: CASSLGVTFSDTQYF. CDR3 in DNA: TGTGCCAGCAGCTTAGGCGTCACTTTTAGTGATACGCAGTATTTT. Drawing the rest from reference TRBV11-3 and TRBJ2-3, the complete variable domain is EAGVVQSPRYKIIEKKQPVAFWCNPISGHNTLYWYLQNLGQGPELLIRYENEEAVDDSQLPKDRFSAERLKGVDSTLKIQPAELGDSAVYLCASSLGVTFSDTQYFGPGTRLTVL.

This chain uses TRBV10-3 with TRBJ1-4; D is unclear. From germline, CDR1 is ENHRY and CDR2 SYGVKD. The CDR3 is made up of 15 amino acids. Trimming pared 3 bases from V and 0 bases from J, leaving 8 bases between. This chain's CDR3 is CAISDSTATNEKLFF. The CDR3 DNA reads TGTGCCATCAGTGACTCCACTGCAACTAATGAAAAACTGTTTTTT.

The chain joins TRBV5-1 to TRBJ2-2; D not resolved. This CDR3 contains 13 residues. Germline V lookup: CDR1 SGHRS, CDR2 YFSETQ. Trimming removed 5 bases at V and 6 bases at J, with 11 bases between. The CDR3 protein is CASRSIRSGELFF. In DNA, the CDR3 is TGCGCCAGCAGATCCATCAGGTCCGGGGAGCTGTTTTTT.

The chain combines TRBV29-1 with TRBJ1-2, with D possibly TRBD1 on 6 matching bases. This CDR3 region has 13 residues. V was clipped by 5 bases and J by 4 bases, with 14 bases between them. The germline CDR1 and CDR2 sequences are SQVTM and ANQGSEA. This CDR3 is CSVTQQGFYGYTF. The CDR3 nucleotides are TGCAGCGTTACCCAACAGGGTTTCTATGGCTACACCTTC.